Listed below are T cell receptor beta chains from one sample, sequenced in a study of T cell repertoires in cytomegalovirus infection. TCRdb redid the calling of the reads with MiXCR, one entry per CDR3 protein. This repertoire shows roughly 310,000 distinct CDR3 sequences, about 27% found once; its top ten account for roughly 20%. Their antigens are not known. The specimen comprised cultured PBMCs, sampled from culture after CMV antigen stimulation. The receptors stem from a human donor in good health (CMV status not recorded). Some clones in this sample may be carry-over from other donors' samples. CDR3s include the opening cysteine and the closing phenylalanine or tryptophan. A D gene is named only where the DNA matches it firmly. A row's size may be missing; if present it is once, few, many or a size class.

DNA: TGCGCCAGCAGTTATACTCTTTACACTGAAGCTTTCTTT
CDR3: CASSYTLYTEAFF
J: TRBJ1-1
V: TRBV5-1
size: NA
D: NA

DNA: TGTGCCAGCAGGTCAGCGACTAGCACAGATACGCAGTATTTT
CDR3: CASRSATSTDTQYF
J: TRBJ2-3
V: TRBV28
size: few
D: NA

DNA: TGCGCCAGCAGCTTGGATGCGGGCTCCAGGTACGAGCAGTACTTC
CDR3: CASSLDAGSRYEQYF
J: TRBJ2-7
V: TRBV5-1
size: NA
D: NA

DNA: TGCAGTGCTCTATTAATGGGTTCACAGCCCCAGCATTTT
CDR3: CSALLMGSQPQHF
J: TRBJ1-5
V: TRBV20-1
size: few
D: NA

DNA: TGTGCCAGCGCCGACTCCTACGAGCAGTACTTC
CDR3: CASADSYEQYF
J: TRBJ2-7
V: TRBV18
size: NA
D: NA

DNA: TGTGCCAGCAGTTCCCGGACTGGGGTGAACACTGAAGCTTTCTTT
CDR3: CASSSRTGVNTEAFF
J: TRBJ1-1
V: TRBV12-3/TRBV12-4
size: NA
D: NA

DNA: TGCGCCAGCAGCGAACCGGGACTCATTCAAGAGACCCAGTACTTC
CDR3: CASSEPGLIQETQYF
J: TRBJ2-5
V: TRBV10-1
size: NA
D: NA

DNA: TGTGCCAGCAGCGCTAACAGGATAGTAGCCGAGTCACCCCTCCACTTT
CDR3: CASSANRIVAESPLHF
J: TRBJ1-6
V: TRBV7-8
size: many
D: NA

DNA: TGTGCCATCACCCTAGCCAGGTTGGTGAATGAGCAGTTCTTC
CDR3: CAITLARLVNEQFF
J: TRBJ2-1
V: TRBV10-3
size: NA
D: NA

DNA: TGTGCCATCAGGGGACAGGGTACCTACAATGAGCAGTTCTTC
CDR3: CAIRGQGTYNEQFF
J: TRBJ2-1
V: TRBV10-3
size: NA
D: TRBD1

DNA: TGTGCCAGCAGCTTATATCTGGATCAGCCCCAGCATTTT
CDR3: CASSLYLDQPQHF
J: TRBJ1-5
V: TRBV11-2
size: few
D: NA

DNA: TGTGCCAGCAGTTCCGGACAACTAATTCATGGCTACACCTTC
CDR3: CASSSGQLIHGYTF
J: TRBJ1-2
V: TRBV28
size: many
D: NA

DNA: TGTGCCAGCACCCGGGGACCGATCTATGGCTACACCTTC
CDR3: CASTRGPIYGYTF
J: TRBJ1-2
V: TRBV6-5
size: NA
D: NA

DNA: TGTGCCAGCAGGTCGGGAGGGCGTAACGAGCAGTACTTC
CDR3: CASRSGGRNEQYF
J: TRBJ2-7
V: TRBV28
size: few
D: TRBD2

DNA: TGTGCCAGCAGTTACTCCCCCGGGACGGCATCTAGGGAGCAGTACTTC
CDR3: CASSYSPGTASREQYF
J: TRBJ2-7
V: TRBV6-6
size: NA
D: NA

DNA: TGTGCCAGCAGCCTAAGCGGGACACTCACCCAAAATTCACCCCTCCACTTT
CDR3: CASSLSGTLTQNSPLHF
J: TRBJ1-6
V: TRBV6-1
size: few
D: NA

DNA: TGTGCCAGCAGTCCGTGGGGAGGACAGGCCAATCAGCCCCAGCATTTT
CDR3: CASSPWGGQANQPQHF
J: TRBJ1-5
V: TRBV12-3/TRBV12-4
size: few
D: TRBD1